This T cell receptor (beta chain) was profiled in a study of early T cells in non-severe SARS-CoV-2 infection (dated by TCRdb to the early 2020s). General notes on the study: Because TCR sequencing was done on bulk RNA from unsorted whole blood, the alpha and beta chains could not be paired.

The table lists this clonotype with many counts. There is no known antigen for this receptor. No per-base quality is available; no much larger clone lies one base away. The study was a case-control design nested within a healthcare worker cohort in London, UK, with weekly nasopharyngeal swab PCR tests and blood sampling. Healthcare workers were recruited during the week of the UK lockdown, between 23 and 31 March 2020, and followed weekly for up to about 15 weeks. The library was built by means of 5' RACE. TCRdb lists the instrument as NextSeq 500. The TCR library protocol attached unique molecular identifiers to individual cDNA molecules to correct for sequencing error and PCR bias. TCR alpha and beta chains were both sequenced, and the abundances of alpha and beta sequences in each sample were closely correlated with each other. As for the authors' bioinformatics: Decombinator V4 was used to annotate the V gene, J gene and CDR3 of the TCR sequences. TCRs were defined as expanded if a significant change between any two time points was detected under a Poisson model with p below 0.0001. TCR abundances were normalised to the total number of TCRs sequenced per sample and expressed as counts per million. TRAV1-2 paired with TRAJ12, TRAJ20 or TRAJ33 defined MAIT TCRs, while TRAV10 paired with TRAJ18 defined iNKT TCRs. VDJdb, accessed 1 November 2021, was searched for CMV, EBV and SARS-CoV-2 annotated TCRs, excluding TCRs annotated for multiple antigens. TCRdb reanalyzed the raw reads on its own, using fastp at Q25 for trimming and MiXCR for clone calling, and kept in-frame beta chains. Each entry merges the rows of one CDR3 protein and shows their most common DNA and genes. These V and J calls are TCRdb output, not the study's own analysis. The sample table contains fewer than 35,000 distinct CDR3 sequences; only one count was recorded for roughly 4.3% of them. About 10% of the sample lies in the top ten.

The germline V gene sets CDR1 to LGHNA and CDR2 to YSLEER. V loses 1 base of germline sequence and J loses 8 bases, and the interval between the two ends is 14 bases. Reading from cysteine to phenylalanine, the CDR3 counts 15 amino acids. Left in the record is the CDR3 DNA by itself, 45 bases read in frame from the first base. Overall study outcomes, separate from this receptor: Matching against VDJdb was skewed toward anti-spike CD8 responses, likely underestimated virus-specific expansions, and missed private and CD4 specificities.

Sequencing input: whole blood. The chain is encoded by TRBV4-3 joined to TRBJ1-4; the D gene is perhaps TRBD1, on 5 matching bases. The clonotype comes from an adult who was a healthcare worker with PCR-confirmed SARS-CoV-2 infection or an uninfected control (not recorded which). CDR3 region: CASSQVAGRGEKLFF. The DNA is TGCGCCAGCAGCCAAGTGGCAGGGAGAGGCGAAAAACTGTTTTTT.